This TCR beta chain was obtained from a study of CD8+ T cells in alopecia areata. Sequencing relied on a cDNA template that was reverse transcribed from extracted RNA. Produced via immunoSEQ multiplex PCR; TCRdb's table is partial and in-frame only. The sample yields more than 140,000 clones, about 85% seen once. The CDR3 has 12 residues. V was cut by 7 bases and J by 0 bases, with 7 bases left in between. In germline, CDR1 is LNHDA, CDR2 SQIVND (reference sequence). General study findings and limits: Sequencing of scalp tissue also captures the resident alphabeta T cells of normal skin. Patients showed less clear TCR sequence sharing than mice, possibly partly because of HLA diversity. Affected scalp, especially in alopecia totalis/universalis, had a higher clonality than normal scalp did.

In regard to this clone: The antigen is undetermined.

Treatment here: oral pan-JAK inhibitor, 5-10 mg twice daily. This specimen was CD8+ T cells sorted from blood, taken at week 4, from a patient treated with tofacitinib. The sequence was obtained from a human donor with alopecia areata. The chain uses TRBV19 and TRBJ2-7; a possible D gene is TRBD2 (6 bases). CDR3 DNA sequence: TGTGCCAGTATGGGGGGCTCCTACGAGCAGTACTTC. Protein: CASMGGSYEQYF.